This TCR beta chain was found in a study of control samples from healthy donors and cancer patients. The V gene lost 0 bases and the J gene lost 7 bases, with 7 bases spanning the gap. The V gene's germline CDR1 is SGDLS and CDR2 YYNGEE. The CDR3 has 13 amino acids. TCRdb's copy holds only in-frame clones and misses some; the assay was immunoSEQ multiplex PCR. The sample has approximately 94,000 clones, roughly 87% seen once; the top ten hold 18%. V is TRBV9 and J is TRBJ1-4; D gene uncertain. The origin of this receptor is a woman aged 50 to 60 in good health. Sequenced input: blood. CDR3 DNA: TGTGCCAGCAGCGTAGGTAGGAGTGAAAAACTGTTTTTT. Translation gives CASSVGRSEKLFF.